This T cell receptor beta chain came from a study of CD8+CD57+ T cells in acquired aplastic anemia. It was patients with CD8+CD57+ cell expansion by flow cytometry who were chosen for sequencing. Severe acquired aplastic anemia was the diagnosis recorded for all patients. CDR3 length: 15 amino acids. CDR1 SGHRS and CDR2 YFSETQ come from the germline V gene. The trim removed 2 bases at V and 2 bases at J, leaving 5 bases unmatched. TCR beta VDJ combinations and CDR3 sequences were profiled from genomic DNA. From the reads, TCRdb called clonotypes with MiXCR, one entry per CDR3 protein. The sample records around 430,000 distinct CDR3 sequences, roughly a third being singletons.

The J gene is TRBJ2-7, the V gene TRBV5-1; 9 positions match TRBD1. This sequence originates from a human donor with aplastic anemia. Specimen: sorted CD4+, CD8+, or CD8+CD57+ T cells (not recorded which) from PBMCs. This CDR3 reads CASSFGTGFAYEQYF. The DNA of the CDR3 is TGCGCCAGCAGCTTCGGGACAGGGTTCGCCTACGAGCAGTACTTC.